This T cell receptor (beta chain) was sequenced for a study of identifying expanded T cells in peripheral blood. As concerns this clone: Antigen: not known.

Trimming cost V 3 bases and J 2 bases, with 16 bases left between them. This CDR3 comprises 17 residues. The germline V gene has CDR1 MGHDK and CDR2 SYGVNS. Sequencing was performed with immunoSEQ multiplex PCR; in TCRdb, only in-frame clones are kept and a portion is missing. The data hold about 100,000 clones, with 75% to 90% observed a single time. The study's findings and limits: Technical replicates showed about 1.1 changed clones; roughly two weeks roughly 18; four weeks 19.

During the collection period, no donor immune events like infections were recorded. The source is a person aged 18 to 70 in good health. The source material was blood. The chain carries TRBV25-1 and TRBJ2-2; either TRBD1 or TRBD2 may fit D (5 bases each). DNA for the CDR3: TGTGCCAGCAGTGAGAGTACCGGGACCCCCAACACCGGGGAGCTGTTTTTT. Protein sequence: CASSESTGTPNTGELFF.